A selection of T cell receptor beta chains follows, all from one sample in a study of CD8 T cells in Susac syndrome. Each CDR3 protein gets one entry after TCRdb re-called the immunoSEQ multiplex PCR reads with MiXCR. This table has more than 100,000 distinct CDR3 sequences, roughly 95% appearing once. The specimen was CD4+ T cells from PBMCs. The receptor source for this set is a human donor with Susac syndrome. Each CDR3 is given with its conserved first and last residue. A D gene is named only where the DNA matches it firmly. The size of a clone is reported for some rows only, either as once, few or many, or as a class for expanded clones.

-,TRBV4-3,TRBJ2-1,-,CASSQVFDGRYEQFF,TGCGCCAGCAGCCAAGTTTTTGACGGGCGGTATGAGCAGTTCTTC
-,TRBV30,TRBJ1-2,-,CACERGDYGYTF,TGTGCCTGCGAAAGGGGAGACTATGGCTACACCTTC
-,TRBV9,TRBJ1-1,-,CASSGHPGTEAFF,TGTGCCAGCAGCGGACACCCGGGTACTGAAGCTTTCTTT
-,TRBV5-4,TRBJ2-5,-,CASSSRTLETQYF,TGTGCCAGCAGCTCGAGGACATTGGAGACCCAGTACTTC
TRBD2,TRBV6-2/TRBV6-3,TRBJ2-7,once,CASSPRTSGNSYEQYF,TGTGCCAGCAGTCCCCGGACTAGCGGGAACTCCTACGAGCAGTACTTC
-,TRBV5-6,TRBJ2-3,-,CASSLSTSGTQYF,TGTGCCAGCAGCTTGTCCACCTCGGGGACGCAGTATTTT
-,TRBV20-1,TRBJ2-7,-,CSARDGGSNEQYF,TGCAGTGCTAGAGATGGAGGGTCCAACGAGCAGTACTTC
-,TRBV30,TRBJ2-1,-,CAWSGYGSSYNEQFF,TGTGCCTGGAGTGGTTACGGGAGCTCCTACAATGAGCAGTTCTTC
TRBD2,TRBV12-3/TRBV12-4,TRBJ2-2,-,CASTTLASGELFF,TGTGCCAGCACCACACTAGCGTCCGGGGAGCTGTTTTTT
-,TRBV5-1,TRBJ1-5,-,CASNREPGQPQHF,TGCGCCAGCAACAGGGAGCCAGGTCAGCCCCAGCATTTT
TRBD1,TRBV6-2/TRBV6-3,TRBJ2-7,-,CASSSTGWDYEQYF,TGTGCCAGCAGTTCGACAGGGTGGGACTACGAGCAGTACTTC
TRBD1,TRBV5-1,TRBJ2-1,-,CASSPSGTAYNEQFF,TGCGCCAGCAGCCCCTCGGGGACAGCCTACAATGAGCAGTTCTTC
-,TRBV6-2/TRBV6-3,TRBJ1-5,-,CASSYQQRGNQPQHF,TGTGCCAGCAGTTACCAACAAAGGGGCAATCAGCCCCAGCATTTT
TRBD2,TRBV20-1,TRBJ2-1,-,CSAAGLANSGDEQFF,TGCAGTGCAGCCGGACTAGCGAACAGTGGGGATGAGCAGTTCTTC
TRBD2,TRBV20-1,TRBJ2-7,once,CSARDSAGVAYEQYF,TGCAGTGCTAGAGACTCAGCGGGAGTAGCCTACGAGCAGTACTTC
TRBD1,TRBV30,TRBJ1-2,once,CAWSATGGHGYTF,TGTGCCTGGAGTGCAACAGGGGGCCATGGCTACACCTTC
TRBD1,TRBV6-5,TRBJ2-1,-,CASSEGQGWGEQFF,TGTGCCAGCAGTGAGGGACAGGGTTGGGGTGAGCAGTTCTTC
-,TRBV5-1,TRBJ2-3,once,CASTRDEASTDTQYF,TGCGCCAGCACACGCGACGAAGCTAGCACAGATACGCAGTATTTT
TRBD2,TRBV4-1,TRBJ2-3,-,CASSQDRGLAGGRGADTQYF,TGCGCCAGCAGCCAAGATAGGGGACTAGCGGGAGGAAGGGGCGCAGATACGCAGTATTTT
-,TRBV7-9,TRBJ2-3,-,CASPLGSTDTQYF,TGTGCCAGCCCCCTGGGGAGCACAGATACGCAGTATTTT
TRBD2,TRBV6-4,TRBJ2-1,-,CASNRGSGSYEQFF,TGTGCCAGCAATCGGGGTAGCGGGAGTTATGAGCAGTTCTTC
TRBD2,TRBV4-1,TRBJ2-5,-,CASSHKGLAGGPNQETQYF,TGCGCCAGCAGCCACAAAGGACTAGCGGGAGGGCCTAACCAAGAGACCCAGTACTTC
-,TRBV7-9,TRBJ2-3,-,CASSGQAAQYF,TGTGCCAGCAGCGGCCAGGCGGCGCAGTATTTT
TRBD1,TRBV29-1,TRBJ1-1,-,CSVLDTGGIYAEAFF,TGCAGCGTTTTAGATACAGGGGGCATTTACGCTGAAGCTTTCTTT
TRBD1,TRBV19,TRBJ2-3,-,CASSRTGGGLTDTQYF,TGTGCCAGTAGCCGGACAGGGGGCGGCCTCACAGATACGCAGTATTTT
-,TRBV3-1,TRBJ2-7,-,CASSLGVSAYYEQYF,TGTGCCAGCAGCCTAGGGGTAAGCGCCTACTACGAGCAGTACTTC
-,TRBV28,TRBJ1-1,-,CASSSSGAGHEAFF,TGTGCCAGCTCTTCCTCGGGGGCAGGGCATGAAGCTTTCTTT
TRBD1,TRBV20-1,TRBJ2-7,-,CSAREVTGFYEQYF,TGCAGTGCTAGAGAGGTGACAGGGTTCTACGAGCAGTACTTC
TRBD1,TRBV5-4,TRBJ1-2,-,CASSLTGVNYGYTF,TGTGCCAGCAGCTTGACAGGGGTCAACTATGGCTACACCTTC
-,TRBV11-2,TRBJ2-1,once,CASSLGVEKFF,TGTGCCAGCAGCCTAGGGGTCGAGAAGTTCTTC
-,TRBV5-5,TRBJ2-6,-,CASSLQDPSSSGANVLTF,TGTGCCAGCAGCTTGCAGGACCCCTCCAGCTCTGGGGCCAACGTCCTGACTTTC
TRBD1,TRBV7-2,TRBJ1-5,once,CASSKWGQRNQPQHF,TGTGCCAGCAGCAAATGGGGACAGCGCAATCAGCCCCAGCATTTT
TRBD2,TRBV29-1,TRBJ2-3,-,CSTSRTSGRSDTQYF,TGCAGCACCTCTAGGACTAGCGGGAGATCAGATACGCAGTATTTT
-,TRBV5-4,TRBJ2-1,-,CASSLAAGNEQFF,TGTGCCAGCAGCTTGGCCGCCGGCAATGAGCAGTTCTTC
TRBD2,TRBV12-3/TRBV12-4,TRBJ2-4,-,CASNLAGGKNIQYF,TGTGCCAGCAACCTAGCGGGGGGTAAAAACATTCAGTACTTC
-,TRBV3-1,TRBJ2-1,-,CASTAQTMYNEQFF,TGTGCCAGTACGGCCCAGACAATGTACAATGAGCAGTTCTTC
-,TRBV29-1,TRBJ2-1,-,CSVGRGSYNEQFF,TGCAGCGTTGGTCGCGGCTCCTACAATGAGCAGTTCTTC
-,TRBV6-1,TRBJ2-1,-,CASSSPALRSYNEQFF,TGTGCCAGCAGCTCCCCCGCTCTACGCTCCTACAATGAGCAGTTCTTC
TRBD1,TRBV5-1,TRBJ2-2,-,CASSRGQGNTGELFF,TGCGCCAGCAGCCGGGGACAGGGAAACACCGGGGAGCTGTTTTTT
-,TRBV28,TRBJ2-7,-,CASSFWQDSYEQYF,TGTGCCAGCAGTTTTTGGCAGGACTCCTACGAGCAGTACTTC
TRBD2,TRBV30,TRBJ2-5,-,CAWSPAGEETQYF,TGTGCCTGGAGTCCAGCGGGAGAAGAGACCCAGTACTTC
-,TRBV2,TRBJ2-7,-,CASRWDETYEQYF,TGTGCCAGCAGGTGGGACGAAACCTACGAGCAGTACTTC
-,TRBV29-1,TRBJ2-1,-,CSVGPAWFSYNEQFF,TGCAGCGTTGGGCCCGCTTGGTTCTCCTACAATGAGCAGTTCTTC
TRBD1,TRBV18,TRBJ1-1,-,CASSPQGAGTEAFF,TGTGCCAGCTCACCGCAGGGGGCGGGAACTGAAGCTTTCTTT
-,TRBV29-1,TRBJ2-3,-,CSGGGSTDTQYF,TGCAGCGGGGGCGGGTCGACAGATACGCAGTATTTT
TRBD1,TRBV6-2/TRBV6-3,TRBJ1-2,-,CASSRGQADGYTF,TGTGCCAGCAGCCGGGGACAGGCGGATGGCTACACCTTC
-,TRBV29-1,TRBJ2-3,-,CSVGRVTDTQYF,TGCAGCGTTGGGCGGGTGACAGATACGCAGTATTTT